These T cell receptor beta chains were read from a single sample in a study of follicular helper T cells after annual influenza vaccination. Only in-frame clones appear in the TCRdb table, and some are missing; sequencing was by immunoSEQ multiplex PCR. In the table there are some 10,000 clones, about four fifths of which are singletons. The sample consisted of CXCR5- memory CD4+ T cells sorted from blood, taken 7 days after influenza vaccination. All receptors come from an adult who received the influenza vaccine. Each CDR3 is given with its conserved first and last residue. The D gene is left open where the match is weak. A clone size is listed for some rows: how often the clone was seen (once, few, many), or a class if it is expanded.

TGTGCCAGCAGCTTAGGTACTAGCGGGGGGATGGATGAGCAGTTCTTC	CASSLGTSGGMDEQFF	NA	TRBD2	TRBV7-3	TRBJ2-1
TGCGCCAGCAGCCAAGGGCACCTGGGCCGCATCCACGAGCAGTACTTC	CASSQGHLGRIHEQYF	few	NA	TRBV4-1	TRBJ2-7
TGTGCCAGCAGCTTGACAGAGAACTATGGCTACACCTTC	CASSLTENYGYTF	NA	NA	TRBV11-2	TRBJ1-2
TGCGCCAGCAGTCAGCCGGGAGGAAACACCATATATTTT	CASSQPGGNTIYF	NA	NA	TRBV5-1	TRBJ1-3
TGTGCCAGCTCACAAAGATCCTACGAGCAGTACTTC	CASSQRSYEQYF	NA	NA	TRBV18	TRBJ2-7
TGTGCCAGCAGTCGGGACGGCGGGGAGTATGGCTACACCTTC	CASSRDGGEYGYTF	NA	NA	TRBV2	TRBJ1-2
TGCAGCGCTTGGGACCTTGGCTACACCTTC	CSAWDLGYTF	NA	NA	TRBV29-1	TRBJ1-2
TGTGCCAGCAGTGACACCGGACAGCTCTATGGCTACACCTTC	CASSDTGQLYGYTF	few	NA	TRBV6-6	TRBJ1-2
TGTGCCAGCAGTTCCGGGACAGGGCCCTATGGCTACACCTTC	CASSSGTGPYGYTF	NA	TRBD1	TRBV28	TRBJ1-2
TGTGCCAGCAGCCAACCCTACGGGACTAGCGGGGTGAACACCGGGGAGCTGTTTTTT	CASSQPYGTSGVNTGELFF	NA	TRBD2	TRBV4-2	TRBJ2-2
TGCGCCAGCACCATTGCGGGGGCTTTGCAAGAGACCCAGTACTTC	CASTIAGALQETQYF	NA	NA	TRBV5-1	TRBJ2-5
TGTGCCAGCAGCTCAGTGGGGTATGGCTACACCTTC	CASSSVGYGYTF	once	NA	TRBV7-2	TRBJ1-2
TGTGCCAGCAGCCATGACACGAGGGGGGACATTCAGTACTTC	CASSHDTRGDIQYF	NA	NA	TRBV7-2	TRBJ2-4
TGTGCCAGCAGCTTAGAACTAGCGGGGGGCACAGATACGCAGTATTTT	CASSLELAGGTDTQYF	NA	TRBD2	TRBV11-2	TRBJ2-3
TGTGCTAGTGGTCGACAACCTGGAAACACCATATATTTT	CASGRQPGNTIYF	NA	NA	TRBV12-5	TRBJ1-3
TGTGCCAGCAGCTTAAATACGGGGGGAGAGACCCAGTACTTC	CASSLNTGGETQYF	NA	TRBD2	TRBV7-2	TRBJ2-5
TGTGCCAGCACCGACAGGGGACTTAGAAACACCATATATTTT	CASTDRGLRNTIYF	NA	TRBD1	TRBV6-1	TRBJ1-3
TGCGCCAGCAGCTTGCAGGGTCTGACGGGGGAGCAGTACTTC	CASSLQGLTGEQYF	NA	NA	TRBV5-1	TRBJ2-7
TGTGCCAGTAGTATTGCAGGGGCAGAGACCCAGTACTTC	CASSIAGAETQYF	NA	NA	TRBV19	TRBJ2-5
TGCGCCAGCAGCCCCCGGCTACAGACAGGGGGGCGATACACAGATACGCAGTATTTT	CASSPRLQTGGRYTDTQYF	NA	TRBD1	TRBV4-3	TRBJ2-3
TGTGCCAGCAGTCAACAGGTTGGTCAGCCCCAGCATTTT	CASSQQVGQPQHF	NA	NA	TRBV27	TRBJ1-5
TGTGCCAGCTCACATCCCGGGACGCCTGGCTATGGCTACACCTTC	CASSHPGTPGYGYTF	NA	NA	TRBV18	TRBJ1-2
TGTGCCAGCAGCGTAGGTCCGGGGGTAGAGACCCAGTACTTC	CASSVGPGVETQYF	NA	NA	TRBV9	TRBJ2-5
TGTGCCAGCAGCCCCTCGGGCAGCTCAAGCTCTGGAAACACCATATATTTT	CASSPSGSSSSGNTIYF	NA	NA	TRBV9	TRBJ1-3
TGTGCCAGCAGCTGGGGGGCTAGCGGGCTTTACAATGAGCAGTTCTTC	CASSWGASGLYNEQFF	NA	TRBD2	TRBV5-5	TRBJ2-1
TGTGCCAGCTCACCAGGGGGAACGCCTAACTATGGCTACACCTTC	CASSPGGTPNYGYTF	NA	NA	TRBV18	TRBJ1-2
TGTGCCATCAGTGGCGGGACAGGTTTCTATGGCTACACCTTC	CAISGGTGFYGYTF	NA	TRBD1	TRBV10-3	TRBJ1-2
TGTGCCAGCAGCTTAAGGCGGAACACGAACACTGAAGCTTTCTTT	CASSLRRNTNTEAFF	NA	NA	TRBV7-2	TRBJ1-1
TGCGCCAGCAGCCAGGGTCACAGTTTGATCTATTCACCCCTCCACTTT	CASSQGHSLIYSPLHF	NA	NA	TRBV4-3	TRBJ1-6
TGCGCCACCAGCGACTCAGCGGGGGGGAGGGAGACCCAGTACTTC	CATSDSAGGRETQYF	NA	TRBD2	TRBV5-1	TRBJ2-5
TGCGCCAGCAGCCAAGGGGCGAAATTCGCGCAGTATTTT	CASSQGAKFAQYF	NA	NA	TRBV4-3	TRBJ2-3
TGTGCCAGCAGGCGAGGGACTAGTTCGTTCCCAGATACGCAGTATTTT	CASRRGTSSFPDTQYF	NA	TRBD2	TRBV9	TRBJ2-3
TGTGCCAGCAGCCCGAGGTCTTGGACAGCATATAATTCACCCCTCCACTTT	CASSPRSWTAYNSPLHF	NA	NA	TRBV11-3	TRBJ1-6
TGTGCCAGCAGCTTAGTTGGGCGCACAGATACGCAGTATTTT	CASSLVGRTDTQYF	NA	NA	TRBV7-6	TRBJ2-3
TGTGCCAGCAGAGGGGAAGAGACAGGGAGAAAAAGGGCTTTCTTT	CASRGEETGRKRAFF	NA	TRBD1	TRBV6-5	TRBJ1-1
TGTGCCAGCAGCTTATCCGGGGCCTCCTACGAGCAGTACTTC	CASSLSGASYEQYF	NA	NA	TRBV11-3	TRBJ2-7
TGTGCCAGCAGCTTAGTTAGGACAGAGCAAGAGACCCAGTACTTC	CASSLVRTEQETQYF	NA	NA	TRBV7-2	TRBJ2-5
TGCGCCAGCAGCCTTGCGTTAGCGGGTCCCACAGATACGCAGTATTTT	CASSLALAGPTDTQYF	NA	TRBD2	TRBV4-3	TRBJ2-3
TGTGCCAGCACCAAGACAGGGTTGGAGACCCAGTACTTC	CASTKTGLETQYF	NA	TRBD1	TRBV6-4	TRBJ2-5
TGTGCCAGCAGCTTAATTAGCGGGGGGGCCTCCGGGGAGACCCAGTACTTC	CASSLISGGASGETQYF	NA	TRBD2	TRBV7-2	TRBJ2-5
TGTGCCAGCAGTGCGGGACGGCGCTCTGGGGCCAACGTCCTGACTTTC	CASSAGRRSGANVLTF	NA	NA	TRBV2	TRBJ2-6
TGTGCCAGCAGCTTAAGCGGATCCGTGTACACCGGGGAGCTGTTTTTT	CASSLSGSVYTGELFF	NA	NA	TRBV7-3	TRBJ2-2
TGTGCCAGCAGCTTAAGGTCTCGGGACAGGGGTCAGGAGCAGTACTTC	CASSLRSRDRGQEQYF	NA	TRBD1	TRBV7-2	TRBJ2-7
TGTGCCAGCAGTTTAAATGCACAGGCAGGCTACACCTTC	CASSLNAQAGYTF	few	NA	TRBV27	TRBJ1-2
TGTGCCAGCAGCGTAGTTGGCAGCGGGGGGTACTACAATGAGCAGTTCTTC	CASSVVGSGGYYNEQFF	NA	TRBD2	TRBV9	TRBJ2-1
TGCGCCAGCACCCCCCGCCCGGGACAGGGGACTTCACCCCTCCACTTT	CASTPRPGQGTSPLHF	once	TRBD1	TRBV5-1	TRBJ1-6
TGTGCCAGCTCACCGTACAACCAAGAGACCCAGTACTTC	CASSPYNQETQYF	NA	NA	TRBV18	TRBJ2-5
TGTGCCAGCAGACTTTTCGACAGGGAACACTACTATGGCTACACCTTC	CASRLFDREHYYGYTF	NA	TRBD1	TRBV5-6	TRBJ1-2
TGTGCCAGCAGCTCGTACAGGGGGCGCGTCGATGAGCAGTTCTTC	CASSSYRGRVDEQFF	NA	TRBD1	TRBV7-9	TRBJ2-1
TGCAGCGCACGGGCGGAGGTCCCCCAGTTCTTC	CSARAEVPQFF	NA	NA	TRBV29-1	TRBJ2-1
TGTGCCAGCAGCTTAGGACCGGGACTAGCGGGGCAAGAGACCCAGTACTTC	CASSLGPGLAGQETQYF	NA	TRBD2	TRBV11-3	TRBJ2-5